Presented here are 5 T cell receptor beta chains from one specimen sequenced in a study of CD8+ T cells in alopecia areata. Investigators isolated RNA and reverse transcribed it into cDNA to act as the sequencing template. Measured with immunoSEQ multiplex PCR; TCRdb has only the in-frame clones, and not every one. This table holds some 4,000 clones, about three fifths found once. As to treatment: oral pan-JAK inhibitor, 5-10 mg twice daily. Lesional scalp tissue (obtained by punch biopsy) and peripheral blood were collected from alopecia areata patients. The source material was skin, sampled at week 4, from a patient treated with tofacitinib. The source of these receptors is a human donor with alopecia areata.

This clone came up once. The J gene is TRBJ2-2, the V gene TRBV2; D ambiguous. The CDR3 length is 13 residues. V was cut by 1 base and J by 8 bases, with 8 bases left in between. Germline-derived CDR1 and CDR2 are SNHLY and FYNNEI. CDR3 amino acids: CASSEVTAGELFF. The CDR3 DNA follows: TGTGCCAGCAGTGAAGTAACCGCAGGGGAGCTGTTTTTT.

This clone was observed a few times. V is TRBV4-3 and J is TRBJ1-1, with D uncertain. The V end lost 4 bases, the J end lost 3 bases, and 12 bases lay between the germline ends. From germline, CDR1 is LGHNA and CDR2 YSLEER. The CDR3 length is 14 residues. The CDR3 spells CASSRSSGDTEAFF. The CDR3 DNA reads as TGCGCCAGCAGCCGCTCCAGCGGGGACACTGAAGCTTTCTTT.

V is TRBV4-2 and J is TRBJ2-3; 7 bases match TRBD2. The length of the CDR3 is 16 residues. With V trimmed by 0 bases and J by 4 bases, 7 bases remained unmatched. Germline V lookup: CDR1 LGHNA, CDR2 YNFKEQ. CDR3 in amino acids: CASSQDWGEGSDTQYF. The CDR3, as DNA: TGTGCCAGCAGCCAAGATTGGGGGGAGGGGTCAGATACGCAGTATTTT.

CDR3 DNA sequence: TGTGCCAGCAGCAAGGGGGTGGGAATCTACGAGCAGTACTTC. Translating it yields CASSKGVGIYEQYF. V and J are TRBV7-2 and TRBJ2-7, with D possibly matching TRBD1 (6 bases). Germline V lookup: CDR1 SGHTA, CDR2 FQGNSA. V lost 5 bases to trimming and J lost 3 bases, with 14 bases between them. CDR3 length equals 14 residues.

The CDR3 region is CASSDRLGSYEQYF. Here the CDR3 DNA reads TGTGCCAGCAGTGATAGGTTAGGCTCCTACGAGCAGTACTTC. This rearrangement joins TRBV6-1 to TRBJ2-7; D is unclear. The germline V gene encodes CDR1 MNHNS and CDR2 SASEGT. V was pared by 3 bases and J by 0 bases, with 9 bases between. The CDR3 consists of 14 residues.